Given below is one TCR beta chain in context. Semi-nested PCR with Nested Universal Primer A followed constant-region reverse priming of full-length variable regions. TCRdb passed the 5' RACE reads through MiXCR, listing each CDR3 protein once. This table has approximately 40,000 distinct CDR3 sequences, less than 25% appearing once. Germline CDR1 and CDR2: GTSNPN and SVGIG (reference sequence). The CDR3 has 14 residues. Trimming shortened V by 2 bases and J by 0 bases, and 8 bases separated the two germline ends. Tregs were sorted as CD4+CD25+CD127-/low cells. The TCR was taken from a female donor with breast cancer. The chain combines TRBV30 with TRBJ2-4; D remains unclear. Sequencing was carried out using Tregs sorted from blood. Here the CDR3 reads CAWSHPLAKNIQYF. Here the CDR3 DNA reads TGTGCCTGGAGTCACCCCCTAGCCAAAAACATTCAGTACTTC.